This T cell receptor (beta chain) was found in a study of blood T cell repertoires in COVID-19. Study information: PBMCs, B-cell-depleted T cells, or T cells were the source of the cDNA or gDNA that made up the material.

TCRdb's copy holds only in-frame clones and misses some; the assay was immunoSEQ multiplex PCR. The sample carries more than 55,000 clones, 76% recorded once. This clone has just a few counts. V was pared by 7 bases and J by 0 bases, with 6 bases of the junction left unmatched. The CDR3 loop spans 15 amino acids. Germline loops: CDR1 MNHEY, CDR2 SVGAGI. J is TRBJ2-7 and V is TRBV6-5, with 10 bases that match TRBD1. Sample: peripheral blood. The sequence came from a woman in her 50s with active or convalescent COVID-19. CDR3 residues: CASNTGTGVSYEQYF. CDR3 nucleotides: TGTGCCAGCAACACCGGGACAGGGGTCTCCTACGAGCAGTACTTC.